These T cell receptor beta chains were read from a single sample in a study of technical replicates of blood from a handful of donors. Clones were sequenced by immunoSEQ multiplex PCR, and TCRdb holds only the in-frame ones, with some missing. The data hold some 47,000 clones, with about 90% observed a single time. Sequenced sample: PBMCs. Receptors originate from a human donor in good health. Some clones in this sample may be carry-over from other donors' samples. Each CDR3 is given without its conserved first and last residue. Fields, in order: J gene, D gene, V gene, CDR3 protein. D genes are given only for firm matches.

>TRBJ1-1|-|TRBV7-9
ASSSRGRQGNTEAF
>TRBJ2-3|TRBD1|TRBV27
ASSPTPPGTALGSGSDTQY
>TRBJ1-1|TRBD1|TRBV2
ASSRGQGPEAF
>TRBJ2-6|TRBD1|TRBV18
ASSPGQGLSGANVLT
>TRBJ2-7|TRBD1|TRBV7-2
ASSTPGQGEYEQY
>TRBJ1-3|TRBD1|TRBV13
ASSLEGQPGNTIY
>TRBJ2-7|-|TRBV15
ATSRGGDEQY
>TRBJ1-1|-|TRBV11-2
ASSLVRDTEAF
>TRBJ1-3|-|TRBV5-1
ASSLGQGTSGNTIY
>TRBJ2-7|-|TRBV7-6
ASSPRSQGPYEQY
>TRBJ2-7|-|TRBV7-9
ASSLAGSSRGEQY
>TRBJ1-2|-|TRBV7-6
ASSLGERQAIEGYT
>TRBJ1-4|TRBD1|TRBV5-1
ASSYGTAATNEKLF
>TRBJ2-5|TRBD2|TRBV5-4
ASSKGLAGGSETQY
>TRBJ2-2|-|TRBV13
ASSLSLETGELF
>TRBJ2-1|TRBD1|TRBV2
ASSEQGAGEQF
>TRBJ2-7|-|TRBV19
ASKGGTSSYEQY
>TRBJ2-7|-|TRBV5-1
ASRQDSYEQY
>TRBJ2-7|TRBD1|TRBV20-1
SAGQGSEQY
>TRBJ1-2|TRBD1|TRBV2
ASNRTPGQLNYGYT
>TRBJ1-2|TRBD1|TRBV2
ASTFDRAGGYT
>TRBJ2-7|-|TRBV30
AWNPGERYEQY
>TRBJ2-3|TRBD2|TRBV4-3
ASSQDLGLAGSTDTQY
>TRBJ1-3|-|TRBV7-2
ASSLGTGAGNTIY
>TRBJ2-1|-|TRBV29-1
SVEAEKKWF
>TRBJ2-1|TRBD1|TRBV9
ASSVDRGNEQF
>TRBJ2-7|TRBD2|TRBV27
ASSFSAGRGRDEQY
>TRBJ2-4|TRBD1|TRBV6-5
ASSTGGATNIQY
>TRBJ2-7|TRBD1|TRBV5-1
ASSFGTGDYEQY
>TRBJ1-2|-|TRBV7-9
ASSFEASRGYT
>TRBJ1-3|-|TRBV18
ASSPAASGNTIY